This note documents a single T cell receptor beta chain sequence. A single count supports this clone. The specificity of this receptor is unknown. No base qualities exist here, and no much larger clone lies one base off it. A second Seattle source provided samples from volunteer blood donors who had recovered from COVID-19. Each collaborating institution followed its own protocols to collect whole blood in K2EDTA tubes. For TCRbeta analysis, collaborator samples were shipped as frozen whole blood, as isolated PBMCs, or as DNA extracted from either sample type. This sample is part of a study of blood T cell repertoires in COVID-19 (dated by TCRdb to about 2020). The study in broad terms: The collaborator samples originated in the United States, Italy and Spain and spanned the acute and convalescent phases of COVID-19. The repertoires were released in a freely available public database meant as a resource for research on the immune response to SARS-CoV-2. Deeply sampled blood TCRbeta repertoires from subjects exposed to, actively infected with, or recovered from COVID-19 were included in the dataset. Samples came from the ongoing ImmuneRACE study (first 160 participants) plus 1,254 subjects from 6 global collaborators. The material from the prospective study consisted of cDNA or gDNA derived from T cells, B-cell-depleted T cells, or PBMCs. A de-identified subject ID, COVID-19 status, age in years and sex were almost always included in the sample metadata. Where available, HLA class I and class II types were obtained from metadata supplied by the sample provider rather than from assay-based typing. Here is what the overall study found, with its caveats: How much clinical and demographic metadata was included differed by source and by participant, and the metadata was provided uncurated.

TCRbeta CDR3 regions were amplified from genomic DNA by means of the immunoSEQ Assay, a bias-controlled multiplex PCR. Per the authors' processing: The number of nucleated cells in each sample was estimated by amplification of reference gene primers within the assay. To quantify the absolute abundance of each unique TCRbeta CDR3 rearrangement, sequence reads were collapsed and filtered. For each sample, productive Simpson clonality was calculated as the square root of Simpson's diversity index over productive rearrangements. Imported from immuneACCESS, the table was reduced by TCRdb to in-frame sequences with V and J called. These copies leave out some clones; in studies compared against another copy, an unresolved V gene accounts for under half, and the cause of the remainder is not known. The D gene and trimming were derived from the DNA, and the V and J assignments and clone size from that table. The sample table holds 200,000 to 250,000 clones, of which about nine tenths were seen once. Less than 7.5% of the sample goes to the ten largest clones.

The CDR3 contains 14 residues, cysteine and phenylalanine counted. The retained sequence is limited to the CDR3, 42 bases, with the frame set at the first base. The germline V gene sets CDR1 to MNHEY and CDR2 to SVGAGI. After removal of 6 bases from V and 6 bases from J, the junction retains 6 bases not matched to a gene. In this chain, TRBV6-5 is recombined with TRBJ1-5; the central 9 bases match TRBD1. Input material: peripheral blood. This clonotype was sampled from a man aged 55 to 70 who had recovered from COVID-19. The CDR3 is CASRTQGAGQPQHF. The nucleotide sequence reads as follows: TGTGCCAGCAGGACACAGGGGGCGGGTCAGCCCCAGCATTTT.